This T cell receptor beta chain derives from a study of CD8+CD57+ T cells in acquired aplastic anemia. The wider study: DNA per sorted CD4+ or CD8+ sample ranged 0.2 to 27.4 ug, averaging roughly 3.2 ug.

The authors sequenced patients whose flow cytometry had shown CD8+CD57+ cell expansion. As concerns this clonotype: What it binds is not known. Likely a read error: the CDR3 ends without its conserved phenylalanine or tryptophan. The DNA is left out, because the CDR3 cannot be placed on it with certainty; the CDR3 is given as TCRdb lists it.

The study, taken as a whole, reports: The number of CD8+ CDR3 sequences shared by patients and controls was roughly 31.

Looked up from germline, CDR1 is SNHLY and CDR2 is FYNNEI. The CDR3 has 15 amino acids, counting both end residues. Profiling of TCR beta VDJ combinations and CDR3 sequences used genomic DNA as template. From the reads, TCRdb called clonotypes with MiXCR, one entry per CDR3 protein. Of about 270,000 distinct CDR3 sequences in the sample, approximately 80% are singletons; the top ten hold about 41%. This receptor was taken from a human donor with aplastic anemia. The gene calls are TRBV2 and TRBJ1-2; the table calls TRBD1, which could not be checked here. The material sequenced was sorted CD4+, CD8+, or CD8+CD57+ T cells (not recorded which) from PBMCs. CDR3 in amino acids: CASSDGGIYEQFFAP.